This T cell receptor (beta chain) was obtained from a study of blood T cell repertoires in COVID-19. Whole-study context: T cells, B-cell-depleted T cells, or PBMCs supplied cDNA or gDNA.

Per the study methods: By means of reference gene primer amplification, nucleated cell counts were estimated. Clones were sequenced by immunoSEQ multiplex PCR, and TCRdb holds only the in-frame ones, with some missing. V and J calls plus clone size are reproduced from that table; the DNA served to infer D and trimming. The table lists 65,000 to 70,000 clones, roughly 81% of them singletons. Germline CDR1 reads SNHLY; CDR2 reads FYNNEI. The CDR3 is 13 residues long. V shed 8 bases, J shed 11 bases, and the junction held 12 bases outside the gene matches. This clone was found a few times. The sequenced sample consisted of peripheral blood. The chain couples TRBV2 to TRBJ2-7, with 10 bases fitting TRBD1. The clonotype comes from a human donor in a cohort sampled during active COVID-19. The CDR3 DNA sequence: TGTGCCAGCCAAGAAGGTATAGGGACAGGGGAGTACTTC. It specifies CASQEGIGTGEYF.